The count of the clone carrying this T cell receptor beta chain is one. What it binds is unknown. TCRdb keeps only in-frame clones here, not all; method: immunoSEQ multiplex PCR. The sample yields some 140,000 clones, roughly 90% seen once. The data belong to a study of T cell responses to AZD1222 COVID-19 vaccine. Study at large: Second doses that came at about 4 or about 12 weeks were put together. Study-level findings and limits: There were mostly white British donors and more females than males, and clonal diversity was possibly underestimated. Seropositive status at baseline applied to only 6 or 7 AZD1222 recipients. Spike regions recognized by vaccine-associated CD4 TCRs spanned the protein, led by 160-218 and 743-854.

Sequenced here: peripheral blood, sampled on day 0 of AZD1222 vaccination. The sequence was obtained from an adult in good health.

The DNA of the CDR3 is TGTGCCAGCAGCTTGGTAGCAGGAAATGGCTACACCTTC. It specifies CASSLVAGNGYTF. The rearrangement joins TRBV5-6 to TRBJ1-2; D unresolved. Trimming cost V 0 bases and J 6 bases, with 9 bases left between them. The CDR3 contains 13 residues. In germline, CDR1 is SGHDT, CDR2 YYEEEE.